This T cell receptor (beta chain) emerged from a study of T cell responses to AZD1222 COVID-19 vaccine. Study observations and caveats: The span of vaccine-associated CD4 TCRs extended across spike, with dominance at 160-218 and 743-854. Baseline seropositives among AZD1222 recipients totaled only 5 to 7.

On this clone: Its antigen remains unidentified.

This CDR3 is 16 amino acids long. CDR1 is MNHEY and CDR2 is SMNVEV in the germline V gene (reference sequence). Trimming removed 4 bases from V and 4 bases from J; junction bases left unmatched: 9. The assay was immunoSEQ multiplex PCR, and TCRdb's table has in-frame clones only and misses some. The sample shows 100,000 or so clones, roughly 89% of them seen only once. The input for sequencing was peripheral blood, taken on day 0 of AZD1222 vaccination. The chain is built from TRBV27 and TRBJ1-1; 10 bases match TRBD1. This TCR was recovered from an adult in good health. As DNA, the CDR3 is TGTGCCAGCAGTTACGTCGGACAGGGGGGTGTCACTGAAGCTTTCTTT. This gives the protein CASSYVGQGGVTEAFF.